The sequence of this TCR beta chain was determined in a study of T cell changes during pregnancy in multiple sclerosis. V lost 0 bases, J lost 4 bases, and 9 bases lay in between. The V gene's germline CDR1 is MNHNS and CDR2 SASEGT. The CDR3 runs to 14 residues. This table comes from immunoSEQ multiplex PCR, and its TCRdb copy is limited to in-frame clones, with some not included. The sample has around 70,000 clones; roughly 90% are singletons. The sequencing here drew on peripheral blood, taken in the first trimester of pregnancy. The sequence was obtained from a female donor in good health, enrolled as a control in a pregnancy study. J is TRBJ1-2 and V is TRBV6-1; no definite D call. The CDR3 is CASSEAGLPYGYTF. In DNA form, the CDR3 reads TGTGCCAGCAGTGAAGCGGGCCTACCCTATGGCTACACCTTC.